The present entry profiles one TCR beta chain with its context. The antigen remains undetermined. These data belong to a study of T cell responses to AZD1222 COVID-19 vaccine. V was clipped by 1 base and J by 4 bases; unmatched bases: 4. The CDR3 runs 15 residues. Germline V gene sequence: CDR1 MGHRA, CDR2 YSYEKL. Some clones are missing from TCRdb's copy, which holds only in-frame ones; the method was immunoSEQ multiplex PCR. The data show 150,000 to 160,000 clones, roughly nine tenths seen once. Notes on the study in general: Two AZD1222 doses significantly raised spike-specific TCR breadth and depth over controls. Most donors were white British and more were female, and clonal diversity was possibly underestimated. Epitopes outside B.1.351 and B.1.1.7 mutated regions reportedly drew nearly half of spike TCRs. Sampling that yielded the repertoires occurred only after the peak T cell response.

This sequence joins TRBV4-1 and TRBJ2-7; TRBD2 matches at 10 bases. The material was peripheral blood, obtained on day 0 of AZD1222 vaccination. This TCR was sampled from an adult in good health. DNA of the CDR3: TGCGCCAGCAGCCAAGGGACTAGCGGAGATTACGAGCAGTACTTC. Protein: CASSQGTSGDYEQYF.